This TCR beta chain is from a study of cytomegalovirus exposure and HLA in healthy donors. The CDR3 covers 16 residues. Germline V gives CDR1 MNHEY, CDR2 SVGAGI. J gave up 3 bases and V 0 bases, and 4 bases lay outside the gene matches. The PCR ran on 60 Vbeta and 13 Jbeta primers. Repertoires were generated with immunoSEQ multiplex PCR, while TCRdb's copy carries only in-frame clones and drops some. The repertoire has about 160,000 clones, about 85% of them found once; the top ten carry about 2%. As to this clone: Its matching antigen is unknown.

Study-level findings and limits: In a later analysis, TCR beta V- and J-gene trimming showed a link to a missense DCLRE1C variant.

The clonotype comes from a man between 18 and 35 years old in good health and CMV-seropositive. What was sequenced was PBMCs. The rearrangement links TRBV6-5 to TRBJ2-7; 11 bases are a match to TRBD1. CDR3 sequence: CASSYSGQGAIYEQYF. CDR3 coding DNA: TGTGCCAGCAGTTACTCCGGACAGGGGGCCATCTACGAGCAGTACTTC.